The rows below give T cell receptor beta chains drawn from one sample of a study of blood T cell repertoires in COVID-19. Assay: immunoSEQ multiplex PCR; the TCRdb copy retains only in-frame clones and omits some. The repertoire holds about 220,000 clones, with 75% to 85% as singletons. Input material: peripheral blood. The receptor set was obtained from a human donor in a cohort sampled during active COVID-19. CDR3s include the opening cysteine and the closing phenylalanine or tryptophan. The D gene is left open where the match is weak. Not all rows give a size; the values are once, few, many and, for expanded clones, a class.

clone_size	cdr3_length	j_call	v_call	d_call	cdr3_aa	cdr3_nt
.	14	TRBJ2-7	TRBV20-1	.	CSASPGLYPTEQYF	TGCAGTGCTAGTCCGGGACTCTACCCAACCGAGCAGTACTTC
.	14	TRBJ2-5	TRBV7-2	TRBD2	CASSLGGTSETQYF	TGTGCCAGCAGCTTAGGGGGGACTAGCGAGACCCAGTACTTC
.	16	TRBJ2-2	TRBV7-2	TRBD2	CASSPQRGGDPGELFF	TGTGCCAGCAGCCCTCAGCGGGGGGGCGACCCCGGGGAGCTGTTTTTT
.	14	TRBJ1-4	TRBV9	TRBD1	CASRGQGLGEKLFF	TGTGCCAGCAGGGGACAGGGATTAGGTGAAAAACTGTTTTTT
.	15	TRBJ2-5	TRBV5-1	TRBD1	CASSVTGTGGETQYF	TGCGCCAGCAGCGTGACCGGGACAGGGGGAGAGACCCAGTACTTC
.	14	TRBJ1-1	TRBV3-1/TRBV3-2	.	CASSQLQGDTEAFF	TGTGCCAGCAGCCAATTACAGGGTGACACTGAAGCTTTCTTT
.	15	TRBJ1-3	TRBV2	.	CASSASPNSGNTIYF	TGTGCCAGCAGTGCGTCTCCTAACTCTGGAAACACCATATATTTT
.	15	TRBJ1-5	TRBV6-1	.	CASSEGIDSGQPQHF	TGTGCCAGCAGTGAAGGAATCGACTCGGGTCAGCCCCAGCATTTT
.	16	TRBJ2-2	TRBV3-1/TRBV3-2	.	CASNDRAGDSTGELFF	TGTGCCAGCAACGATCGGGCAGGGGATAGCACCGGGGAGCTGTTTTTT
.	14	TRBJ1-4	TRBV28	TRBD1	CASTKDRGLEKLFF	TGTGCCAGCACCAAGGACAGGGGGCTTGAAAAACTGTTTTTT
.	16	TRBJ1-2	TRBV6-5	.	CASSYSKIKGDYGYTF	TGTGCCAGCAGTTACTCGAAAATCAAAGGGGACTATGGCTACACCTTC
.	16	TRBJ1-6	TRBV27	TRBD1	CASSRDRSSYNSPLHF	TGTGCCAGCAGTCGGGACAGGAGCTCCTATAATTCACCCCTCCACTTT
.	17	TRBJ2-1	TRBV9	.	CASSVGSSLTAYNEQFF	TGTGCCAGCAGCGTAGGGTCAAGCCTCACGGCCTACAATGAGCAGTTCTTC
.	13	TRBJ2-2	TRBV7-3	.	CASSSTGTGELFF	TGTGCCAGCAGCTCCACAGGGACCGGGGAGCTGTTTTTT
.	16	TRBJ1-1	TRBV6-5	TRBD1	CASSSLTGGMNTEAFF	TGTGCCAGCAGTTCTTTGACAGGGGGAATGAACACTGAAGCTTTCTTT
.	14	TRBJ1-1	TRBV4-2	.	CASSQDRGSGEAFF	TGTGCCAGCAGCCAAGATAGGGGGTCCGGTGAAGCTTTCTTT
.	16	TRBJ2-5	TRBV18	TRBD2	CASSTGLAGASETQYF	TGTGCCAGCTCTACCGGACTAGCGGGAGCCTCGGAGACCCAGTACTTC
.	14	TRBJ1-2	TRBV12-5	TRBD1	CASGFDRADYGYTF	TGTGCTAGTGGCTTCGACAGGGCGGACTATGGCTACACCTTC
many	13	TRBJ1-1	TRBV19	.	CASSIDGRVEAFF	TGTGCCAGTAGTATAGATGGCAGGGTTGAAGCTTTCTTT
.	15	TRBJ2-1	TRBV18	.	CASSPLEGGANEQFF	TGTGCCAGCTCCCCCCTGGAAGGAGGGGCCAATGAGCAGTTCTTC
.	14	TRBJ1-1	TRBV7-9	.	CASSLQVSSTEAFF	TGTGCCAGCAGCTTACAGGTCTCCAGCACTGAAGCTTTCTTT
.	16	TRBJ1-2	TRBV7-2	.	CASSLGASGAPGGYTF	TGTGCCAGCAGCTTAGGGGCGAGTGGGGCCCCCGGGGGCTACACCTTC
.	20	TRBJ2-3	TRBV3-1/TRBV3-2	TRBD2	CASSQGGTSGRAMGTDTQYF	TGTGCCAGCAGCCAGGGTGGGACTAGCGGGAGGGCCATGGGGACAGATACGCAGTATTTT
.	13	TRBJ2-5	TRBV24-1	TRBD2	CATQREGLETQYF	TGTGCCACCCAGCGGGAGGGCCTTGAGACCCAGTACTTC
.	13	TRBJ1-2	TRBV18	TRBD1	CASSPTGGPGYTF	TGTGCCAGCTCACCGACAGGGGGGCCGGGCTACACCTTC
few	13	TRBJ2-1	TRBV10-3	TRBD2	CATGLAGDNEQFF	TGTGCCACCGGACTAGCGGGGGACAATGAGCAGTTCTTC
.	13	TRBJ2-3	TRBV6-6	.	CASSYLATDTQYF	TGTGCCAGCAGTTACCTCGCGACAGATACGCAGTATTTT
.	16	TRBJ1-3	TRBV7-9	.	CASSPSGGASGNTIYF	TGTGCCAGCAGCCCATCGGGGGGGGCGTCCGGAAACACCATATATTTT
.	12	TRBJ2-1	TRBV1	.	CTSRRPRSEQFF	TGCACCAGCAGGCGTCCGCGCTCTGAGCAGTTCTTC
once	14	TRBJ2-5	TRBV6-5	.	CASSPQRVKETQYF	TGTGCCAGCTCCCCCCAGAGGGTTAAAGAGACCCAGTACTTC
once	16	TRBJ2-5	TRBV5-4	TRBD2	CASSLAGLAGEETQYF	TGTGCCAGCAGCTTGGCCGGACTAGCGGGAGAGGAGACCCAGTACTTC
.	15	TRBJ1-4	TRBV11-2	TRBD1	CASSQGQGNYEKLFF	TGTGCCAGCAGCCAGGGACAGGGGAATTATGAAAAACTGTTTTTT
few	13	TRBJ1-2	TRBV7-2	TRBD1	CASTYRTGDGYTF	TGTGCCAGCACATACCGGACAGGGGATGGCTACACCTTC
.	15	TRBJ2-7	TRBV15	.	CATSRDLNSFHEQYF	TGTGCCACCAGCAGAGATTTGAACAGCTTCCACGAGCAGTACTTC
.	14	TRBJ1-4	TRBV18	TRBD1	CASSPVTGEEKLFF	TGTGCCAGCTCACCAGTCACAGGGGAGGAAAAACTGTTTTTT
.	15	TRBJ1-1	TRBV20-1	TRBD1	CSASAPGQGYTEAFF	TGCAGTGCTAGTGCTCCCGGACAGGGATACACTGAAGCTTTCTTT
.	9	TRBJ1-1	TRBV27	.	CASTIEAFF	TGTGCCAGCACCATTGAAGCTTTCTTT
.	15	TRBJ2-5	TRBV3-1/TRBV3-2	TRBD2	CASSPGGAPKETQYF	TGTGCCAGCAGCCCGGGGGGGGCCCCGAAAGAGACCCAGTACTTC
.	17	TRBJ2-1	TRBV18	TRBD1	CASSPDRQGVSYNEQFF	TGTGCCAGCTCACCCGACCGACAGGGGGTCTCCTACAATGAGCAGTTCTTC
.	13	TRBJ2-7	TRBV5-6	.	CASRRIQHYEQYF	TGTGCCAGCAGGCGGATTCAACACTACGAGCAGTACTTC
.	12	TRBJ2-7	TRBV6-1	.	CASSDRLDEQYF	TGTGCCAGCAGTGACAGGTTGGACGAGCAGTACTTC
.	15	TRBJ2-2	TRBV19	TRBD1	CASIRTGVNTGELFF	TGTGCCAGTATTCGGACAGGGGTCAACACCGGGGAGCTGTTTTTT
.	17	TRBJ2-6	TRBV6-1	.	CASSDVAASSGANVLTF	TGTGCCAGCAGTGATGTAGCGGCTAGCTCTGGGGCCAACGTCCTGACTTTC
.	13	TRBJ1-2	TRBV12-3/TRBV12-4	.	CASSDGVPVARDF	TGTGCCAGCAGTGATGGTGTTCCTGTGGCCAGGGACTTC
.	15	TRBJ2-3	TRBV4-3	TRBD2	CASSQASGGTDTQYF	TGCGCCAGCAGCCAAGCTAGCGGGGGCACAGATACGCAGTATTTT
.	17	TRBJ2-2	TRBV2	.	CASSEALIPTNTGELFF	TGTGCCAGCAGTGAAGCGCTTATTCCAACAAACACCGGGGAGCTGTTTTTT
.	12	TRBJ2-7	TRBV12-3/TRBV12-4	.	CASSFDRREQYF	TGTGCCAGCAGTTTCGACAGGCGCGAGCAGTACTTC